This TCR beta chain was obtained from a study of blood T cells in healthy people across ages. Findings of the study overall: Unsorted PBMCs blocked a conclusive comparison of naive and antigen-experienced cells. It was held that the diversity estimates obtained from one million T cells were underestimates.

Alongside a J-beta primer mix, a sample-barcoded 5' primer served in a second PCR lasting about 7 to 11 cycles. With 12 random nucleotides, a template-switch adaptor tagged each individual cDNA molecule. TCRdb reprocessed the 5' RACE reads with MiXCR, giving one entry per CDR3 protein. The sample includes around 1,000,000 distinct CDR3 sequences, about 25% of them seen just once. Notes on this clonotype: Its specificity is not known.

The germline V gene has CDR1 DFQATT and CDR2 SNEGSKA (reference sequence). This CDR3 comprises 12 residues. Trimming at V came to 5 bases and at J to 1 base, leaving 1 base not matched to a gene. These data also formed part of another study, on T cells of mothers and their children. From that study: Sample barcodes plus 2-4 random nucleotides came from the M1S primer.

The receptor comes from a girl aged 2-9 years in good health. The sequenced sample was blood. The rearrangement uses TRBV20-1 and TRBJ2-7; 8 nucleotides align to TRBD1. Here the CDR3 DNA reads TGCAGTGCTGGGGACAGGTCCTACGAGCAGTACTTC. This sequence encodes CSAGDRSYEQYF.